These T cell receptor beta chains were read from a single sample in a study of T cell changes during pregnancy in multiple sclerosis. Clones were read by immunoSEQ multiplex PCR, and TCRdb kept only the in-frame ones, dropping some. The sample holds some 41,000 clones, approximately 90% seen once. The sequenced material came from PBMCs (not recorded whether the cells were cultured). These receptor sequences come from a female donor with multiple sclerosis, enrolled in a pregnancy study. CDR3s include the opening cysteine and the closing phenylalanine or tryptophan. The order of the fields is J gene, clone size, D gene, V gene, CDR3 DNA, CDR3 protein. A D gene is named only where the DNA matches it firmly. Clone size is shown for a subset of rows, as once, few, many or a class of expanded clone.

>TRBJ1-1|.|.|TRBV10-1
TGCGCCAGCAGCCTTACAGAGAACACTGAAGCTTTCTTT
CASSLTENTEAFF
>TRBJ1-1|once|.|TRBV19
TGTGCCACCTCAGACGTTTGGACTGAAGCTTTCTTT
CATSDVWTEAFF
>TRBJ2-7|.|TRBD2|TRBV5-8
TGTGCCAGCAGCTTGGGCGGGGGGTACGAGCAGTACTTC
CASSLGGGYEQYF
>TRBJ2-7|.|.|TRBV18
TGTGCCAGCTCACACCTACAGGACGAGCAGTACTTC
CASSHLQDEQYF
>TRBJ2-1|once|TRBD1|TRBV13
TGTGCCAGCAGCACCAGGGACAGCTACAATGAGCAGTTCTTC
CASSTRDSYNEQFF
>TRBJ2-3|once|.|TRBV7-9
TGTGCCAGCAGCTCGACAGTTGATACGCAGTATTTT
CASSSTVDTQYF
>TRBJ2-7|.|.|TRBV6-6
TGTGCCAGCAGAGAGGGTTACGAGCAGTACTTC
CASREGYEQYF
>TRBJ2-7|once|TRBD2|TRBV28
TGTGCCAGCAGATTGACTAGCGGGAGAACCTACGAGCAGTACTTC
CASRLTSGRTYEQYF
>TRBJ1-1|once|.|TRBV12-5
TGTGCTAGTGGTTTGAGGGCTGCAGGAATGAACACTGAAGCTTTCTTT
CASGLRAAGMNTEAFF
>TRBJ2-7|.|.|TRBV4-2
TGTGCCAGCAGCCAAGGAGGTCCCTACGAGCAGTACTTC
CASSQGGPYEQYF
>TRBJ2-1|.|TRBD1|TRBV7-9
TGTGCCAGCAGCTTAGACTTCGCAGGGGGTATGCAGTTCTTC
CASSLDFAGGMQFF